Below, one T cell receptor beta chain is given with its context. Its specificity is not known. Data came from immunoSEQ multiplex PCR; TCRdb stores just in-frame clones and leaves some out. The sample gives approximately 3,000 clones, less than 55% of which show up once; under 11% is in the top ten. The CDR3 is 16 residues long. Germline V gene data show CDR1 as SGHAT and CDR2 as FQNNGV. After removal of 5 bases from V and 0 bases from J, the junction contained 4 bases not matched to a gene. This sample was taken from a study of coeliac disease. Study findings and constraints: Lower clonality than controls marked TRB and TRG repertoires from active celiac intraepithelial and lamina propria samples.

This sequence was found in a man aged 45-65 years with active celiac disease. This chain uses TRBV11-2 with TRBJ2-3, with 11 bases aligning to TRBD2. The source material was intraepithelial lymphocytes from the gut. In DNA form, the CDR3 reads TGTGCCAGCAGCCCGATAGCGGGGGGGAGCACAGATACGCAGTATTTT. Amino acids: CASSPIAGGSTDTQYF.